The 7 T cell receptor beta chains below were found in one sample sequenced in a study of T cells in Graves' hyperthyroidism and ophthalmopathy. Researchers amplified the TCR beta CDR3 regions from RNA transcripts. The TCR CDR3 was amplified in a first-round RT-PCR using the HTBI primer set. TCRdb processed the multiplex PCR reads anew with MiXCR; each CDR3 protein has one entry. The sample includes 300,000 to 500,000 distinct CDR3 sequences, about 14% seen only once; the top ten take around 27%. The sequencing input was blood. The receptors shown here come from a man between 45 and 60 years old with Graves' ophthalmopathy.

V gene TRBV2 combines with J gene TRBJ1-5; D remains unclear. V lost 7 bases and J 1 base, leaving 14 bases between the germline ends. Germline loops: CDR1 SNHLY, CDR2 FYNNEI. This CDR3 is 15 amino acids long. CDR3 nucleotides: TGTGCCAGCACTCAGGCGGGAGAGAGCAATCAGCCCCAGCATTTT. It specifies CASTQAGESNQPQHF.

This clonotype showed up many times. The chain recombines TRBV28 with TRBJ2-1, with 8 bases lining up with TRBD2. The CDR3 contains 14 residues. Germline CDR1 reads MDHEN; CDR2 reads SYDVKM. After removal of 3 bases from V and 4 bases from J, the junction contained 2 bases not matched to a gene. DNA for the CDR3: TGTGCCAGCAGTTTCGGGACTAGATACAATGAGCAGTTCTTC. Amino acids: CASSFGTRYNEQFF.

This clonotype was recorded at least ten times. The gene calls are TRBV24-1 and TRBJ2-3; the match to TRBD2 covers 8 bases. Per germline, CDR1 KGHDR and CDR2 SFDVKD. The CDR3 is made up of 16 amino acids. The J segment lost 4 bases and the V segment lost 4 bases, leaving 9 bases of the junction unmatched. CDR3 sequence reads: CATSDRTSQSSDTQYF. In DNA, the CDR3 is TGTGCCACCAGTGACCGGACTAGCCAGAGTTCAGATACGCAGTATTTT.

V usage is TRBV19 and J usage is TRBJ2-2, with 8 bases aligning to TRBD1. CDR1 is LNHDA and CDR2 is SQIVND in the germline V gene (reference sequence). The CDR3 runs 14 residues. V trimming: 4 bases; J trimming: 2 bases; junction bases outside the gene matches: 0. The CDR3 reads CASSTGGNTGELFF. The CDR3, as DNA: TGTGCCAGTAGTACAGGGGGCAACACCGGGGAGCTGTTTTTT.

This clonotype was observed many times. The chain uses TRBV27 and TRBJ2-3, with TRBD1 matching over 10 bases. The germline V gene encodes CDR1 MNHEY and CDR2 SMNVEV (reference sequence). CDR3 length: 16 amino acids. The ends lost 6 bases at V and 6 bases at J; junction bases unmatched: 12. The CDR3 DNA is TGTGCCAGCAGACCTTACTCCGGGACAGGGGCCGATACGCAGTATTTT. Its protein is CASRPYSGTGADTQYF.

The chain uses TRBV19 and TRBJ2-1; D might be TRBD2 (5 bases). The CDR3 loop spans 14 amino acids. V was clipped by 3 bases and J by 5 bases, with 11 bases between them. The V gene's germline CDR1 is LNHDA and CDR2 SQIVND (reference sequence). CDR3 residues: CASSIYTSNNEQFF. The CDR3, as DNA: TGTGCCAGTAGTATTTATACTAGTAACAATGAGCAGTTCTTC.

There are a few counts of this clonotype. The chain is built from TRBV3-1 and TRBJ1-5; TRBD1 aligns across 8 bases. The CDR3 covers 16 residues. Germline V gene sequence: CDR1 LGHDT, CDR2 YNNKEL (reference sequence). V shed 0 bases and J 6 bases; nucleotides not matched to a gene: 7. The CDR3 nucleotides are TGTGCCAGCAGCCAAGAAACAGGGGGACGGAGTCAGCCCCAGCATTTT. Translated, it gives CASSQETGGRSQPQHF.